The 31 T cell receptor beta chains listed next were all sequenced from one sample in a study of read filtering for tumor transcriptome and immune sequencing. From roughly 390 ng of RNA, a library with molecular barcoded alpha/delta and beta/gamma adaptors was made. One entry per CDR3 protein, called by TCRdb with MiXCR from the reads. Among around 60,000 distinct CDR3 sequences listed, around 21% were seen once. Material: a population of CD138-negative cells sorted from bone marrow. Receptors originate from a donor over 35 with multiple myeloma.

The chain has TRBV21-1 and TRBJ2-5; the table names TRBD2, a call not compared with the DNA. TRBV21-1 is described as a pseudogene. The CDR3 loop spans 14 amino acids. The CDR3 DNA reads TGTGCCAGCAGCCCCCGACTAGCGGGAGAGACCCAGTACTTC. This codes for CASSPRLAGETQYF.

This clonotype was seen repeatedly, ten times or more. The chain joins TRBV6-4 to TRBJ2-1, with 9 bases lining up with TRBD2. In germline, CDR1 is MRHNA, CDR2 SNTAGT. The CDR3 has 16 residues. Trimming cost V 8 bases and J 7 bases; bases outside gene matches: 15. The CDR3 reads CASSTQRGATKNEQFF. DNA of the CDR3: TGTGCCAGCTCCACCCAGCGGGGGGCCACGAAGAATGAGCAGTTCTTC.

This clonotype has ten or more counts. This chain links TRBV6-6 with TRBJ1-1; D unclear. V was shortened by 3 bases and J by 0 bases, with 5 bases between the two germline ends. Germline V gives CDR1 MNHNY, CDR2 SVGAGI (reference sequence). This CDR3 has 13 amino acids. The CDR3 DNA reads TGTGCCAGCAGTTATTCTTTGAACACTGAAGCTTTCTTT. As protein: CASSYSLNTEAFF.

This clonotype occurred many times. The V call is TRBV3-1, the J call TRBJ2-2, with no clear D. The CDR3 totals 15 residues. CDR1 is LGHDT and CDR2 is YNNKEL in the germline V gene (reference sequence). V lost 5 bases, J lost 2 bases, and 12 bases lay in between. CDR3 sequence reads: CASSGRKVNTGELFF. DNA for the CDR3: TGTGCCAGCAGCGGCCGAAAGGTCAACACCGGGGAGCTGTTTTTT.

The table lists this clonotype with many counts. The genes are TRBV6-5 and TRBJ2-7; 8 bases agree with TRBD1. This CDR3 is 13 amino acids long. Looked up from germline, CDR1 is MNHEY and CDR2 is SVGAGI. V lost 6 bases to trimming and J lost 3 bases; unmatched junction nucleotides: 4. CDR3 in DNA: TGTGCCAGCAGCAAGGACAGGGACTACGAGCAGTACTTC. It is translated as CASSKDRDYEQYF.

As concerns this clonotype: This may arise from a read error, as a much more abundant clone is one base away. The CDR3 does not end in the conserved phenylalanine or tryptophan, so this is likely a read error. The rearrangement links TRBV5-1 to TRBJ2-2; D is possibly TRBD1 or TRBD2 (6 bases each). V was pared by 0 bases and J by 6 bases, with 9 bases between. This CDR3 comprises 14 residues. Germline-derived CDR1 and CDR2 are SGHRS and YFSETQ. CDR3: CASSLDREAGELFL. Here the CDR3 DNA reads TGCGCCAGCAGCTTGGACAGGGAGGCCGGGGAGCTGTTTCTT.

This clonotype occurred many times. This rearrangement joins TRBV7-2 to TRBJ2-2, with unresolved D. Germline V gene sequence: CDR1 SGHTA, CDR2 FQGNSA. Trimming stripped 7 bases from V and 7 bases from J, with 13 bases between. This CDR3 contains 13 residues. DNA of the CDR3: TGTGCCAGCACTACCAAAGGGCACGGGGAGCTGTTTTTT. This gives the protein CASTTKGHGELFF.

A word on this clonotype: This may come from a read error, since a much larger clone is one base off. The rearrangement joins TRBV20-1 to TRBJ1-2, with TRBD1 matching 10 bases. This CDR3 spans 14 amino acids. Per germline, CDR1 DFQATT and CDR2 SNEGSKA (reference sequence). V shed 6 bases, J shed 7 bases, and the junction held 11 bases outside the gene matches. The DNA of the CDR3 is TGCAGTGCGCCTCCCGGGACAGGGGAGGTTGGCTACACCTTC. Translation: CSAPPGTGEVGYTF.

This clonotype was recorded many times. J is TRBJ2-3 and V is TRBV29-1; TRBD2 matches 7 bases. The CDR3 consists of 14 residues. J was trimmed by 5 bases and V by 4 bases; bases with no gene match: 9. Per the germline V gene, CDR1 is SQVTM and CDR2 is ANQGSEA. The DNA for the CDR3 is TGCAGCGTTGTGGGCAGCGGGATGAGAGATACGCAGTATTTT. It codes for CSVVGSGMRDTQYF.

The V and J genes are TRBV28 and TRBJ2-3; D gene ambiguous. Germline V gene sequence: CDR1 MDHEN, CDR2 SYDVKM. This CDR3 has 14 amino acids. V was cut by 5 bases and J by 6 bases, with 15 bases left in between. This CDR3 reads CASSPRLFGDTQYF. The CDR3, as DNA: TGTGCCAGCAGTCCCCGCCTATTTGGGGATACGCAGTATTTT.

There are many counts of this clonotype. In nucleotides, the CDR3 is TGCGCCAGCAGCGAACAGGGGGGCACAGATACGCAGTATTTT. This encodes CASSEQGGTDTQYF. The V and J genes are TRBV5-1 and TRBJ2-3; 8 bases fit TRBD1. The CDR3 is 14 residues long. Germline trimming cut 4 bases from V and 1 base from J; bases unmatched to any gene: 2. Germline assignment: CDR1 SGHRS and CDR2 YFSETQ. Together with reference TRBV5-1 and TRBJ2-3, the CDR3 gives the full variable domain: KAGVTQTPRYLIKTRGQQVTLSCSPISGHRSVSWYQQTPGQGLQFLFEYFSETQRNKGNFPGRFSGRQFSNSRSEMNVSTLELGDSALYLCASSEQGGTDTQYFGPGTRLTVL.

The V call is TRBV7-9, the J call TRBJ2-5; 7 bases are shared with TRBD2. This CDR3 spans 14 amino acids. CDR1 and CDR2 from the germline V gene are SEHNR and FQNEAQ (reference sequence). As DNA, the CDR3 is TGTTCAGCCGAAGGGCGGGAGTGGTCGGAGACCCAGTACTTC. The encoded protein is CSAEGREWSETQYF.

This clonotype occurred many times. The genes are TRBV28 and TRBJ2-1, with a tentative D call TRBD2 (5 bases). The germline V gene encodes CDR1 MDHEN and CDR2 SYDVKM. There are 15 residues in the CDR3. The germline V and J ends were trimmed by 6 bases and 0 bases, with 12 bases remaining between them. Here the CDR3 DNA reads TGTGCCAGCAGCCCCCCGGGAAGCTCCTACAATGAGCAGTTCTTC. It is translated as CASSPPGSSYNEQFF.

The genes are TRBV12-3 or TRBV12-4 and TRBJ1-5; D gene ambiguous. V dropped 4 bases and J dropped 6 bases, with 16 bases sitting between them. This CDR3 has 15 residues. The CDR3: CASSSGGFGSQPQHF. CDR3 bases: TGTGCCAGCAGTTCGGGAGGGTTTGGGAGTCAGCCCCAGCATTTT.

This clonotype was picked up a small number of times. A much larger clone sits a single nucleotide away, making a read error possible. The chain uses TRBV19 and TRBJ1-1, with no clear D. Germline V gives CDR1 LNHDA, CDR2 SQIVND (reference sequence). The CDR3 loop spans 16 amino acids. The CDR3 here is CATVDPGSSQGTEASF. CDR3 DNA sequence: TGTGCCACCGTTGATCCGGGCTCCTCACAAGGAACTGAAGCTTCCTTT.

This clonotype was found many times. The V gene is TRBV6-5, the J gene TRBJ2-7; the D gene is possibly TRBD2 (6 bases). The CDR3 runs to 16 residues. V lost 0 bases to trimming and J lost 6 bases, with 18 bases between them. CDR1 MNHEY and CDR2 SVGAGI come from the germline V gene. The CDR3 loop reads CASSYSRAGRGFEQYF. CDR3 sequence (DNA): TGTGCCAGCAGTTACTCGAGGGCGGGGAGAGGCTTCGAGCAGTACTTC.

This clonotype was observed a handful of times. This chain connects TRBV9 to TRBJ2-3, with 8 bases lining up with TRBD1. Germline trimming cut 2 bases from V and 0 bases from J; bases unmatched to any gene: 2. CDR3 length equals 15 residues. Per germline, CDR1 SGDLS and CDR2 YYNGEE. In DNA form, the CDR3 reads TGTGCCAGCAGCGTGACAGGGGCTAGCACAGATACGCAGTATTTT. It translates to CASSVTGASTDTQYF.

This clonotype showed up many times. The CDR3 coding sequence is TGCAGTGCTTTGACACTCCCAAGCTCCTACGAGCAGTACTTC. Translation gives CSALTLPSSYEQYF. The V call is TRBV20-1, the J call TRBJ2-7; the D is unclear. The CDR3 is 14 residues long. The germline CDR1 and CDR2 sequences are DFQATT and SNEGSKA (reference sequence). V lost 5 bases to trimming and J lost 0 bases, with 14 bases between them.

This clonotype was picked up many times. The V and J genes are TRBV27 and TRBJ2-5; D remains ambiguous. Germline CDR1 reads MNHEY; CDR2 reads SMNVEV (reference sequence). This CDR3 contains 13 residues. The V end lost 5 bases, the J end lost 3 bases, and 10 bases lay between the germline ends. DNA for the CDR3: TGTGCCAGCAGTAACCACCAAAAAGAGACCCAGTACTTC. Its protein product is CASSNHQKETQYF.

This clonotype has a count of ten or more. CDR3 sequence reads: CASSERGRWNTEAFF. In DNA, the CDR3 is TGTGCCAGCAGTGAACGTGGGCGCTGGAACACTGAAGCTTTCTTT. The chain uses TRBV6-1 and TRBJ1-1; the D is unclear. Germline CDR1 MNHNS, CDR2 SASEGT. Trimming removed 2 bases at V and 1 base at J, with 11 bases between. This CDR3 is built from 15 residues.

In this sample, this clonotype turned up a few times. This chain joins TRBV13 and TRBJ2-7, with D unresolved. The V end was cut by 2 bases, the J end by 4 bases, with 15 bases between. CDR3 length: 15 residues. Germline V gives CDR1 PRHDT, CDR2 FYEKMQ (reference sequence). DNA of the CDR3: TGTGCCAGCAGCTTACCCGGGTCCCAGCCATACGAGCAGTACTTC. Its protein is CASSLPGSQPYEQYF.

This clonotype appeared many times. The rearrangement uses TRBV28 and TRBJ2-4; D ambiguous. V gave up 5 bases and J gave up 0 bases, with 14 bases separating them. Germline values: CDR1 MDHEN, CDR2 SYDVKM. CDR3 length: 16 amino acids. The CDR3 region is CASSRTSSLAKNIQYF. CDR3 coding DNA: TGTGCCAGCAGTCGCACCTCGAGCCTAGCCAAAAACATTCAGTACTTC.

CDR3 sequence: CSDTSGGETQYF. In DNA, the CDR3 is TGCAGTGACACTAGCGGGGGCGAGACCCAGTACTTC. This rearrangement joins TRBV20-1 to TRBJ2-5; 11 nucleotides agree with TRBD2. The junction had 3 bases not matched to a gene; V was cut back by 7 bases and J by 5 bases. CDR3 length: 12 residues. Germline values: CDR1 DFQATT, CDR2 SNEGSKA (reference sequence).

This clonotype was seen many times. This chain links TRBV7-8 with TRBJ1-1; D is possibly TRBD1 (6 bases). Trimming took off 7 bases at V and 3 bases at J, with 12 bases between the two ends. Germline CDR1 SGHVS, CDR2 FQNEAQ. The length of the CDR3 is 13 residues. In DNA form, the CDR3 reads TGTGCCAGCAACCCGACAGGCTACACTGAAGCTTTCTTT. Encoded protein: CASNPTGYTEAFF.

This clonotype has a count of ten or more. V usage is TRBV28 and J usage is TRBJ2-1; TRBD1 agrees at 7 bases. The V gene's germline CDR1 is MDHEN and CDR2 SYDVKM. J was trimmed by 6 bases and V by 9 bases; bases with no gene match: 20. The CDR3 consists of 17 residues. CDR3 sequence: CASNRDSGWGRSNEQFF. CDR3 coding DNA: TGTGCCAGTAACCGGGACAGTGGTTGGGGTAGAAGCAATGAGCAGTTCTTC.

This clonotype has at least ten counts. The J gene is TRBJ2-1, the V gene TRBV15, with 15 bases fitting TRBD2. V lost 2 bases and J lost 8; bases outside the gene matches: 4. Germline CDR1 reads LNHNV; CDR2 reads YYDKDF (reference sequence). This CDR3 is 16 amino acids long. The CDR3 nucleotides read TGTGCCACCAGCAGATTCCGGACTAGCGGGAGGGATGAGCAGTTCTTC. Protein: CATSRFRTSGRDEQFF.

Concerning this clonotype itself: Compared with germline, one end of the junction differs, possibly owing to a read error. The rearrangement links TRBV29-1 to TRBJ2-3; D may be TRBD1 (6 bases). This CDR3 contains 12 residues. The germline gives CDR1 SQVTM, CDR2 ANQGSEA. In DNA form, the CDR3 reads TGCGGCGTACACAGGGATCCAGACACGCAGTATTTT. Translated: CGVHRDPDTQYF.

This clonotype was detected ten times or more. CDR3 in DNA: TGCAGTGCTGAGATCCCCCTAGCCAAAAACATTCAGTACTTC. Translation: CSAEIPLAKNIQYF. V is TRBV20-1 and J is TRBJ2-4; D is unclear. Germline CDR1 reads DFQATT; CDR2 reads SNEGSKA (reference sequence). The CDR3 covers 14 residues. V was shortened by 5 bases and J by 0 bases, with 11 bases between the two germline ends.

Comment on this clonotype: A read error may be the cause here, since a much bigger clone is one base away. The V gene is TRBV19, the J gene TRBJ1-1, with D uncertain. Trimming removed 8 bases at V and 2 bases at J, with 12 bases between. The germline CDR1 and CDR2 sequences are LNHDA and SQIVND (reference sequence). CDR3 length equals 13 residues. The CDR3: CASGKGPNTEAFF. The CDR3 DNA reads TGTGCCAGTGGGAAAGGGCCAAACACTGAAGCTTTCTTT.

Many counts were recorded for this clonotype. V is TRBV5-1 and J is TRBJ2-1; TRBD2 is a possible D gene (6 bases). The CDR3 is 16 residues long. Deletions cut 1 base from V and 8 bases from J, with 19 bases between. Germline CDR1 and CDR2: SGHRS and YFSETQ. CDR3 loop: CASSLSGETGVDEQFF. In DNA form, the CDR3 reads TGCGCCAGCAGCTTGTCGGGAGAAACGGGGGTTGATGAGCAGTTCTTC.

This clonotype was counted ten times or more. J is TRBJ2-5 and V is TRBV7-9; D possibly matches TRBD1 or TRBD2 (6 bases each). CDR3 length: 14 residues. The V gene's germline CDR1 is SEHNR and CDR2 FQNEAQ (reference sequence). Trimming cost V 10 bases and J 10 bases, with 25 bases left between them. CDR3 sequence reads: CATEGGSSGAGQYF. CDR3 nucleotide sequence: TGTGCCACTGAAGGGGGGTCGTCGGGAGCGGGCCAGTACTTC. Full variable domain (missing parts from reference TRBV7-9 and TRBJ2-5): DTGVSQNPRHKITKRGQNVTFRCDPISEHNRLYWYRQTLGQGPEFLTYFQNEAQLEKSRLLSDRFSAERPKGSFSTLEIQRTEQGDSAMYLCATEGGSSGAGQYFGPGTRLLVL.